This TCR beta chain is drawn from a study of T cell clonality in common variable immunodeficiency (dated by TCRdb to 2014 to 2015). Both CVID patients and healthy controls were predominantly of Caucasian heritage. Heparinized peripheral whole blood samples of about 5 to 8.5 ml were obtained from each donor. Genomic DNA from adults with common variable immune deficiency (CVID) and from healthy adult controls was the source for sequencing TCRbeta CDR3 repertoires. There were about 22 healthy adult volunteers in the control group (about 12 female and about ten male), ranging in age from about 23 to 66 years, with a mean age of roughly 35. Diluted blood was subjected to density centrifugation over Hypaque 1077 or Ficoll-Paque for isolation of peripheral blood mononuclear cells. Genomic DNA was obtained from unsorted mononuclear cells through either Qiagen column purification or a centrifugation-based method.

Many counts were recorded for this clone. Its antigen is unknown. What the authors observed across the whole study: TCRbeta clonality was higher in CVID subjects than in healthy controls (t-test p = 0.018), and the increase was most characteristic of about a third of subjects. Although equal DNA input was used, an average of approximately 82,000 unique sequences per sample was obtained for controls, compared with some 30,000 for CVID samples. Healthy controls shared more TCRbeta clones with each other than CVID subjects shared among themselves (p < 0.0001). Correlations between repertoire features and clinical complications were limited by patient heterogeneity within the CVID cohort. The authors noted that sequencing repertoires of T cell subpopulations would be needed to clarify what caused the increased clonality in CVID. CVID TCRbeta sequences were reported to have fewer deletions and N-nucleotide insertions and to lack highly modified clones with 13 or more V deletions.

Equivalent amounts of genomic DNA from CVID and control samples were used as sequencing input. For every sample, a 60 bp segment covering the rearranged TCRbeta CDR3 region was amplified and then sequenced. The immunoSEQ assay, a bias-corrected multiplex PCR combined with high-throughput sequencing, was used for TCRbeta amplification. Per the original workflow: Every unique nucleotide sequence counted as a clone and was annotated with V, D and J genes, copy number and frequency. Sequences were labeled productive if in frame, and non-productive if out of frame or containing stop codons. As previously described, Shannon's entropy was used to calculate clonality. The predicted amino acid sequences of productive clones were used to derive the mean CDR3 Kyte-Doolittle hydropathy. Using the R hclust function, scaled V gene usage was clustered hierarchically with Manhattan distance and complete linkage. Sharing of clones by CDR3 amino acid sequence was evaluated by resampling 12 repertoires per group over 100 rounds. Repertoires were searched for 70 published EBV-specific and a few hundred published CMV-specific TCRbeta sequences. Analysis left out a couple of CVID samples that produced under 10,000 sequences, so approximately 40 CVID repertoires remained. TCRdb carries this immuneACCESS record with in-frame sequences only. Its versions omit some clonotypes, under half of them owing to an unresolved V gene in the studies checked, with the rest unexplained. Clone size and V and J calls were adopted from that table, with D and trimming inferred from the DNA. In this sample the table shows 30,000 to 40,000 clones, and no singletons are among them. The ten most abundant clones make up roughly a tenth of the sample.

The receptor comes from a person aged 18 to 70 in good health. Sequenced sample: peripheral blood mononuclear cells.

The sequenced CDR3 bases are TGTGCCAGCAGTGGCGGGGCATTCCGCCCTGAA. Its protein reads: CASSGGAFRPE. The full CDR3 protein reads CASSGGAFRPEAFF. The rearrangement joined TRBV6-1 to TRBJ1-1; a tentative D call is TRBD1 (5 bases match). Read coverage stops 3 residues before the CDR3 terminus; the germline J gene supplies the remainder. The germline V gene encodes CDR1 MNHNS and CDR2 SASEGT. Spanning cysteine to phenylalanine, the CDR3 consists of 14 amino acids. Part of the CDR3 DNA is given, 33 bases translated from base 1. V is shortened by 4 bases, J by 6 bases, and the region joining them spans 15 bases.